Sequencing of this T cell receptor beta chain was carried out in a study of blood T cell repertoires in COVID-19. Turning to the study itself: The cDNA or gDNA used as material had been derived from T cells, B-cell-depleted T cells, or PBMCs.

The sample holds one count of this clone. Authors' analysis steps: From reference gene primer amplification, estimates of nucleated cell counts were derived. Sequencing used immunoSEQ multiplex PCR; TCRdb keeps in-frame clones, though not all of them. Clonal size and the V and J genes are those of that table, whereas D and trimming came from the DNA. The sample records a few hundred thousand clones, roughly nine tenths being singletons. V lost 7 bases and J lost 7; bases outside the gene matches: 5. The CDR3 has 12 amino acids. CDR1 is SGHRS and CDR2 is YFSETQ in the germline V gene. Participant age was about 18 to 89 years, and participants resided in 25 or so US areas. Participants' own reports of clinical history determined their cohort assignment.

J is TRBJ2-1 and V is TRBV5-1, with 7 bases that match TRBD1. The sample taken for sequencing was PBMCs or T cells enriched from blood (not recorded which). This receptor was identified in a human donor in a cohort exposed to, infected with or recovered from COVID-19 (not recorded which). The donor label of this sample is uncertain. In DNA, the CDR3 is TGCGCCAGCTTCGAGGACAGGAATGAGCAGTTCTTC. It is translated as CASFEDRNEQFF.